This T cell receptor (beta chain) emerged from a study of T cell repertoires and HLA-DP antigens. Amplification used primers for 54 TRBV and 13 TRBJ segments. This table comes from immunoSEQ multiplex PCR, and its TCRdb copy is limited to in-frame clones, with some not included. The table shows about 73,000 clones, with around four fifths occurring only once. Remarks on this clone: Its antigen remains unknown.

Germline V CDR1 and CDR2: SGDLS, YYNGEE. The CDR3 totals 15 residues. V was cut by 0 bases and J by 4 bases, with 13 bases left in between. This clonotype was obtained from a man aged 55 to 69 in good health and CMV-seronegative. The chain carries TRBV9 and TRBJ1-1; no reliable D call. Specimen: CD4+ T cells from PBMCs. CDR3 loop: CASSVDVGRGTEAFF. The DNA of the CDR3 is TGTGCCAGCAGCGTAGATGTTGGGAGAGGCACTGAAGCTTTCTTT. Full variable domain (remainder filled in from reference TRBV9 and TRBJ1-1): DSGVTQTPKHLITATGQRVTLRCSPRSGDLSVYWYQQSLDQGLQFLIQYYNGEERAKGNILERFSAQQFPDLHSELNLSSLELGDSALYFCASSVDVGRGTEAFFGQGTRLTVV.